This entry features one TCR beta chain sequence. This sample was taken from a study of blood T cell repertoires in COVID-19. Study background: Material from acute and convalescent COVID-19 was sourced from the United States, Italy and Spain.

Germline loops: CDR1 SGHRS, CDR2 YFSETQ. This CDR3 contains 18 residues. The germline V and J ends were trimmed by 3 bases and 0 bases, with 21 bases remaining between them. The authors' processing: Reference gene primer amplification gave estimated nucleated cell counts. Clones were read by immunoSEQ multiplex PCR, and TCRdb kept only the in-frame ones, dropping some. D and trimming were read from the DNA, whereas the V and J calls and clone size are those reported in that table. Among around 150,000 clones listed, roughly 80% were seen once. This rearrangement joins TRBV5-1 to TRBJ1-2, with D possibly TRBD1 on 6 matching bases. Sequenced sample: peripheral blood. This receptor was obtained from a woman at least 80 years old with acute or convalescent COVID-19. In nucleotides, the CDR3 is TGCGCCAGCAGCTATACCGAGGGGGTGGCAGCATCTAACTATGGCTACACCTTC. Translating it yields CASSYTEGVAASNYGYTF.